The source of this TCR beta chain is a study of blood T cell repertoires in COVID-19. Turning to the study itself: Italy, Spain and the United States were the sources of the convalescent and acute COVID-19 samples.

This table comes from immunoSEQ multiplex PCR, and its TCRdb copy is limited to in-frame clones, with some not included. The sample lists roughly 29,000 clones, over 75% occurring once. The CDR3 extends over 18 amino acids. V lost 5 bases and J 2 bases, leaving 22 bases between the germline ends. Germline CDR1 is SGHTA and CDR2 is FQGTGA. This clone was seen only a few times. This clonotype was obtained from a woman aged 60-75 years with acute or convalescent COVID-19. The sequencing input was peripheral blood. The rearrangement links TRBV7-3 to TRBJ2-1, with D perhaps TRBD2 (6 bases). The CDR3 loop is CASSPLPSGLATYNEQFF. The CDR3 DNA is TGTGCCAGCAGCCCTCTCCCATCGGGACTGGCCACCTACAATGAGCAGTTCTTC. Using reference TRBV7-3 and TRBJ2-1 for the parts outside the CDR3, the full variable domain is GAGVSQTPSNKVTEKGKYVELRCDPISGHTALYWYRQSLGQGPEFLIYFQGTGAADDSGLPNDRFFAVRPEGSVSTLKIQRTERGDSAVYLCASSPLPSGLATYNEQFFGPGTRLTVL.